The present entry profiles one T cell receptor (beta chain) with its context. These data originate in a study of OX40 agonist ivuxolimab in advanced cancers. In the study overall: Previous treatment with anti-PD-1, anti-PD-L1 or anti-CTLA-4 therapy was allowed; about 40% had received some.

The table came from immunoSEQ multiplex PCR; TCRdb's copy has only in-frame clones and leaves some out. The sample shows roughly 61,000 clones, 87% of them seen only once. The starting material was CD4+ or CD8+ T cells sorted from blood, obtained in a trial of the OX40 agonist ivuxolimab. The clonotype was recovered from an adult with an advanced solid tumor such as melanoma, head and neck, liver or kidney cancer.

The CDR3: CASSLGSLNRAFYEQYF. For the CDR3, the DNA is TGTGCCAGCAGCTTAGGTTCCCTTAACCGGGCCTTCTACGAGCAGTACTTC. The chain joins TRBV7-2 to TRBJ2-7; D is ambiguous. V was pared by 1 base and J by 3 bases, with 19 bases between. Per germline, CDR1 SGHTA and CDR2 FQGNSA. The CDR3 consists of 17 residues.